These 30 T cell receptor beta chains originate from one sample sequenced in a study of regulatory T cells in long-lasting Graves disease. As for time point: newly diagnosed GD, antithyroid drugs for less than 3 months. The TCR library used RNA extracted from PBMCs. Relying on iRepertoire HTBI primers and Arm-PCR of CDR3 regions, the team built TCR beta libraries. Via MiXCR, TCRdb re-called the multiplex PCR reads, giving one row per CDR3 protein. The table lists about 320,000 distinct CDR3 sequences, 18% of them singletons. The sample was peripheral blood mononuclear cells (PBMCs), taken at new diagnosis, from a patient treated with antithyroid drugs. These receptors were collected from a female donor with Graves disease.

This clonotype was observed once. A much larger clone sits a single nucleotide away, making a read error possible. J is TRBJ2-3 and V is TRBV27; 10 nucleotides line up with TRBD1. Germline V gene data show CDR1 as MNHEY and CDR2 as SMNVEV (reference sequence). Trimming cost V 10 bases and J 4 bases; bases outside gene matches: 5. The CDR3 totals 13 residues. The CDR3 sequence is CATQDRGSDTQYF. CDR3 sequence (DNA): TGTGCCACCCAGGACAGGGGGTCAGATACGCAGTATTTT.

This clonotype was recorded many times. CDR3 region: CASRVPPEETQYF. For the CDR3, the DNA is TGTGCCAGCAGGGTCCCCCCCGAAGAGACCCAGTACTTC. This rearrangement joins TRBV6-1 to TRBJ2-5; no clear D gene. Germline CDR1 reads MNHNS; CDR2 reads SASEGT. CDR3 length: 13 residues. V shed 6 bases and J shed 3 bases, with 11 bases lying between them.

The table lists this clonotype with many counts. This chain joins TRBV5-5 and TRBJ2-7; D is possibly TRBD2 (6 bases). V was clipped by 4 bases and J by 6 bases, with 17 bases between them. Germline V gene sequence: CDR1 SGHKS, CDR2 YYEKEE (reference sequence). CDR3 size: 14 residues. The CDR3 DNA reads as TGTGCCAGCAGCGGCCGGGACTTGGGAGGCGAGCAGTACTTC. This encodes CASSGRDLGGEQYF. Drawing the rest from reference TRBV5-5 and TRBJ2-7, the complete variable domain is DAGVTQSPTHLIKTRGQQVTLRCSPISGHKSVSWYQQVLGQGPQFIFQYYEKEERGRGNFPDRFSARQFPNYSSELNVNALLLGDSALYLCASSGRDLGGEQYFGPGTRLTVT.

The chain joins TRBV19 to TRBJ2-6; 8 nucleotides align to TRBD1. The germline CDR1 and CDR2 sequences are LNHDA and SQIVND (reference sequence). This CDR3 contains 17 residues. J lost 1 base, V lost 3 bases, and 5 bases had no gene match. The CDR3, as DNA: TGTGCCAGTAGTATTATTACAGGGGGGTCTGGGGCCAACGTCCTGACTTTC. Protein sequence: CASSIITGGSGANVLTF.

The chain carries TRBV7-9 and TRBJ2-1; D remains ambiguous. The CDR3 is 14 amino acids. The V gene lost 3 bases and the J gene lost 5 bases, with 11 bases spanning the gap. From germline, CDR1 is SEHNR and CDR2 FQNEAQ (reference sequence). CDR3 protein: CASSFEFSDNEQFF. Written as DNA, the CDR3 is TGTGCCAGCAGCTTTGAGTTCTCGGACAATGAGCAGTTCTTC.

There are many counts of this clonotype. The rearrangement joins TRBV6-2 or TRBV6-3 to TRBJ2-5, with 8 bases that match TRBD1. This CDR3 is built from 16 residues. V lost 8 bases and J lost 2; bases outside the gene matches: 13. The germline CDR1 and CDR2 sequences are MNHEY and SVGEGT. CDR3 nucleotides: TGTGCCAGCCTTGCAACCGGGACAGGCCGACAAGAGACCCAGTACTTC. Translation gives CASLATGTGRQETQYF.

The chain carries TRBV6-2 or TRBV6-3 and TRBJ1-5, with a possible D match to TRBD1 (6 bases). Trimming cost V 5 bases and J 4 bases, with 21 bases left between them. This CDR3 region has 17 residues. Germline values: CDR1 MNHEY, CDR2 SVGEGT. CDR3 loop: CASSENPGARVNQPQHF. The CDR3 coding sequence is TGTGCCAGCAGTGAAAATCCAGGGGCCAGGGTGAATCAGCCCCAGCATTTT.

In the case of this clonotype: With a far larger clone one base away, a read error is the likely cause. A read error is likely, as this CDR3 ends without the conserved phenylalanine or tryptophan. This chain joins TRBV7-2 and TRBJ2-1; 8 bases are shared with TRBD1. The V gene end was trimmed by 5 bases and the J gene end by 7 bases; junction bases not matched to a gene: 13. The CDR3 has 16 residues. Germline lookup yields CDR1 SGHTA and CDR2 FQGNSA. CDR3 DNA: TGTGCCAGCAGCCCCCCCCTCGACAGGGGTGGGAATGAGCAGTTCTCC. Its protein is CASSPPLDRGGNEQFS.

This clonotype came up a few times. The rearrangement links TRBV5-4 to TRBJ2-2; D is perhaps TRBD2 (6 bases). Trimming stripped 0 bases from V and 1 base from J, with 10 bases between. The CDR3 spans 16 residues. The germline gives CDR1 SGHNT, CDR2 YYREEE (reference sequence). The CDR3 loop is CASSLERRENTGELFF. CDR3 sequence (DNA): TGTGCCAGCAGCTTGGAACGGAGGGAGAACACCGGGGAGCTGTTTTTT.

This clonotype was detected ten times or more. The chain carries TRBV12-3 or TRBV12-4 and TRBJ1-2; D not certain. This CDR3 has 14 amino acids. V dropped 5 bases and J dropped 5 bases, with 15 bases sitting between them. CDR3 in amino acids: CASSQTRVDYGYTF. The CDR3 DNA is TGTGCCAGCAGTCAGACAAGGGTGGATTATGGCTACACCTTC.

The rearrangement links TRBV5-1 to TRBJ2-2; D uncertain. V was pared by 3 bases and J by 3 bases, with 15 bases between. This CDR3 comprises 16 residues. Germline V CDR1 and CDR2: SGHRS, YFSETQ. DNA of the CDR3: TGCGCCAGCAGCTACGAAGACCCCGAAGACACCGGGGAGCTGTTTTTT. This gives the protein CASSYEDPEDTGELFF.

V and J are TRBV2 and TRBJ2-1; D is perhaps TRBD1 or TRBD2 (5 bases each). V was clipped by 4 bases and J by 2 bases, with 12 bases between them. The germline CDR1 and CDR2 sequences are SNHLY and FYNNEI. CDR3 size: 15 residues. The DNA for the CDR3 is TGTGCCAGCAGTGTTGACAGAGGGACCTACAATGAGCAGTTCTTC. Translation: CASSVDRGTYNEQFF.

The V and J genes are TRBV12-3 or TRBV12-4 and TRBJ2-5; 9 bases are shared with TRBD2. V lost 6 bases and J lost 5; bases outside the gene matches: 7. There are 14 residues in the CDR3. The CDR3: CASSLGLARETQYF. The DNA of the CDR3 is TGTGCCAGCAGCCTCGGACTAGCGAGGGAGACCCAGTACTTC.

This clonotype has at least ten counts. The chain employs TRBV6-1 and TRBJ1-1, with D perhaps TRBD1 (5 bases). This CDR3 contains 11 residues. Germline assignment: CDR1 MNHNS and CDR2 SASEGT. Trimming took off 4 bases at V and 10 bases at J, with 10 bases between the two ends. The CDR3 bases are TGTGCCAGCAGTGTGCAGGGTACAGCTTTCTTT. Its translation is CASSVQGTAFF.

This clonotype was observed a handful of times. The rearrangement links TRBV5-1 to TRBJ2-5; perhaps TRBD2 as D (6 bases). This CDR3 region has 16 residues. Deletions cut 0 bases from V and 3 bases from J, with 15 bases between. Germline CDR1 and CDR2: SGHRS and YFSETQ. CDR3 sequence: CASSLGSGSGKETQYF. The CDR3 region has the DNA TGCGCCAGCAGCTTGGGAAGTGGTAGCGGAAAAGAGACCCAGTACTTC.

This clonotype has a count of ten or more. The V and J genes are TRBV5-1 and TRBJ2-7, with D perhaps matching TRBD1 (6 bases). This CDR3 comprises 14 residues. The germline gives CDR1 SGHRS, CDR2 YFSETQ. V lost 5 bases and J lost 3, with 15 bases in between. The CDR3 protein is CASSRTDTLYEQYF. As DNA, the CDR3 is TGCGCCAGCAGTCGGACAGATACTCTCTACGAGCAGTACTTC.

This sequence joins TRBV19 and TRBJ1-5; no clear D gene. This CDR3 has 15 amino acids. V was shortened by 3 bases and J by 4 bases, with 13 bases between the two germline ends. Germline CDR1 LNHDA, CDR2 SQIVND (reference sequence). The CDR3 is CASSIGLQANQPQHF. The CDR3 DNA reads TGTGCCAGTAGTATCGGGCTTCAGGCTAATCAGCCCCAGCATTTT.

This clonotype was observed a single time. For the CDR3, the DNA is TGCAGTGCCCTCTTATACCAAGAGACCCAGTACTTC. Translated: CSALLYQETQYF. The chain recombines TRBV20-1 with TRBJ2-5; D unresolved. From germline, CDR1 is DFQATT and CDR2 SNEGSKA (reference sequence). The germline V and J ends were trimmed by 6 bases and 0 bases, with 8 bases remaining between them. This CDR3 has 12 amino acids.

The chain is built from TRBV7-9 and TRBJ2-1, with D perhaps assigned TRBD1 or TRBD2 (5 bases each). The J call may be faulty, since TRBJ2-5 better matches the DNA end. Germline V CDR1 and CDR2: SEHNR, FQNEAQ (reference sequence). The CDR3 is 15 residues long. The DNA of the CDR3 is TGTGCCAGCAGCATCCGGGACCTTGTTCAAGAGACCCAGTACTTC. Amino acid sequence: CASSIRDLVQETQYF.

The chain uses TRBV19 and TRBJ2-7, with D perhaps matching TRBD1 (6 bases). CDR3 length: 14 amino acids. In germline, CDR1 is LNHDA, CDR2 SQIVND (reference sequence). Trimming stripped 5 bases from V and 4 bases from J, with 15 bases between. This chain's CDR3 is CASSPNRDIYEQYF. The CDR3 nucleotides are TGTGCCAGTAGTCCGAATCGGGACATTTACGAGCAGTACTTC.

As regards this clonotype: It may be a read error: a sequence one base away is much more abundant. The chain couples TRBV27 to TRBJ2-1; possible D gene TRBD2, 6 bases. CDR1 and CDR2 (germline): MNHEY, SMNVEV (reference sequence). There are 15 residues in the CDR3. V was pared by 7 bases and J by 8 bases, with 21 bases between. CDR3 DNA: TGTGCCAGCACTTCGACTGGCGGGATTTTCGATGAGCAGTTCTTC. Its translation: CASTSTGGIFDEQFF.

This clonotype was counted ten times or more. V usage is TRBV12-3 or TRBV12-4 and J usage is TRBJ1-2, with D tentatively TRBD1 (6 bases). The CDR3 runs to 15 residues. Between the trimmed V and J ends, which lost 5 bases and 5 bases, there was a span of 18 bases. CDR3 sequence: CASSPMRTAFYGYTF. For the CDR3, the DNA is TGTGCCAGCAGTCCCATGAGGACAGCTTTTTATGGCTACACCTTC.

This clonotype was counted many times. The chain carries TRBV11-3 and TRBJ2-7; 7 nucleotides match TRBD2. The CDR3 contains 15 residues. V gave up 3 bases and J gave up 2 bases; unmatched junction bases: 7. In germline, CDR1 is SGHNT, CDR2 YENEEA. CDR3 nucleotide sequence: TGTGCCAGCAGCTTCGTCTCTAGCGGACCCTACGAGCAGTACTTC. This translates into CASSFVSSGPYEQYF.

The V gene is TRBV11-2, the J gene TRBJ2-1, with 12 bases fitting TRBD2. Trimming took 5 bases from V and 12 from J; bases not matched to a gene: 23. Germline CDR1 and CDR2: SGHAT and FQNNGV. This CDR3 has 19 amino acids. The CDR3 protein is CASSDRTGVMTSGREGQFF. The CDR3 DNA reads as TGTGCCAGCAGCGACAGGACAGGGGTGATGACTAGCGGGAGAGAAGGGCAGTTCTTC.

This clonotype was detected a few times. The rearrangement joins TRBV27 to TRBJ2-7; D is possibly TRBD1 (6 bases). V was clipped by 1 base and J by 6 bases, with 10 bases between them. Looked up from germline, CDR1 is MNHEY and CDR2 is SMNVEV (reference sequence). This CDR3 has 13 residues. The CDR3 loop is CASSLYTGFEQYF. The DNA for the CDR3 is TGTGCCAGCAGTTTATATACAGGGTTCGAGCAGTACTTC.

This clonotype has more than one count but fewer than ten. The chain recombines TRBV29-1 with TRBJ2-1; tentatively, D is TRBD1 (6 bases). The V and J ends lost 2 bases and 4 bases respectively, with 15 bases between them. This CDR3 spans 15 amino acids. Per germline, CDR1 SQVTM and CDR2 ANQGSEA. CDR3 protein: CSVEPSTGLYNEQFF. CDR3 sequence (DNA): TGCAGCGTTGAACCCTCGACAGGATTGTACAATGAGCAGTTCTTC.

The rearrangement joins TRBV9 to TRBJ2-7; no clear D. The CDR3 runs 14 residues. Germline V gives CDR1 SGDLS, CDR2 YYNGEE. The V end was cut by 7 bases, the J end by 6 bases, with 20 bases between. CDR3 DNA sequence: TGTGCCAGCGGCCTACACCCGACGCAGGCCGAGCAGTACTTC. This translates into CASGLHPTQAEQYF. Complete variable domain (other parts from reference TRBV9 and TRBJ2-7): DSGVTQTPKHLITATGQRVTLRCSPRSGDLSVYWYQQSLDQGLQFLIQYYNGEERAKGNILERFSAQQFPDLHSELNLSSLELGDSALYFCASGLHPTQAEQYFGPGTRLTVT.

This clonotype was detected ten times or more. The chain is built from TRBV11-2 and TRBJ2-5, with D unclear. V lost 3 bases and J 3 bases, leaving 14 bases between the germline ends. CDR3 length equals 15 residues. The germline gives CDR1 SGHAT, CDR2 FQNNGV. CDR3 bases: TGTGCCAGCAGCTTTCCCCCAGGTCTGGAAGAGACCCAGTACTTC. The encoded protein is CASSFPPGLEETQYF.

This clonotype showed up many times. V gene TRBV6-1 combines with J gene TRBJ1-1; TRBD1 matches at 8 bases. Looked up from germline, CDR1 is MNHNS and CDR2 is SASEGT. V lost 8 bases, J lost 8 bases, and 1 base stayed unmatched. CDR3 size: 10 residues. The CDR3 nucleotides are TGTGCCAGCGACAGGGGCGAAGCTTTCTTT. This codes for CASDRGEAFF.

This clonotype came up many times. V and J are TRBV6-1 and TRBJ2-5; TRBD2 is a possible D gene (5 bases). Germline V gene lookup returns CDR1 MNHNS and CDR2 SASEGT. This CDR3 spans 15 amino acids. The V end was cut by 1 base, the J end by 5 bases, with 14 bases between. CDR3 DNA: TGTGCCAGCAGTGAAGATGGGTCTAGCTGGGAGACCCAGTACTTC. Protein product: CASSEDGSSWETQYF.